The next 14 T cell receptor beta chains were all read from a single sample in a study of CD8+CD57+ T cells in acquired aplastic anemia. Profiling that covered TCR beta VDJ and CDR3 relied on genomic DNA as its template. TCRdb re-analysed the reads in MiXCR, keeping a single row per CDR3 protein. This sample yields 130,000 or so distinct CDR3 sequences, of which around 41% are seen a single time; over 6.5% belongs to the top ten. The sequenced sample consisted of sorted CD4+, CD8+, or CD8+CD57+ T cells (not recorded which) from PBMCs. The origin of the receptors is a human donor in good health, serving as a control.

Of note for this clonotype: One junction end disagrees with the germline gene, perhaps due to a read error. Here the CDR3 reads CASTVSSTDTEAFF. For the CDR3, the DNA is TGTGCTAGTACCGTTAGCAGTACGGACACTGAGGCTTTCTTT. The chain employs TRBV19 and TRBJ1-1; weak D call: TRBD1 (5 bases). This CDR3 comprises 14 residues. Germline CDR1 and CDR2: LNHDA and SQIVND (reference sequence). Full variable domain (remainder filled in from reference TRBV19 and TRBJ1-1): DGGITQSPKYLFRKEGQNVTLSCEQNLNHDAMYWYRQDPGQGLRLIYYSQIVNDFQKGDIAEGYSVSREKKESFPLTVTSAQKNPTAFYLCASTVSSTDTEAFFGQGTRLTVV.

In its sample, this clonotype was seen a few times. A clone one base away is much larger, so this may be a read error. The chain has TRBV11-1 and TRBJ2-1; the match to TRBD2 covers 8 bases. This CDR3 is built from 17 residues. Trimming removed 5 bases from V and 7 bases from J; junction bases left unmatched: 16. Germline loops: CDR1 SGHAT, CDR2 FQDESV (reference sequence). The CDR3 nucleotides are TGTGCCAGCAGCCCTGGGACTAGAGGGAACCGAGGGAATGAGCAGTTCTTC. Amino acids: CASSPGTRGNRGNEQFF.

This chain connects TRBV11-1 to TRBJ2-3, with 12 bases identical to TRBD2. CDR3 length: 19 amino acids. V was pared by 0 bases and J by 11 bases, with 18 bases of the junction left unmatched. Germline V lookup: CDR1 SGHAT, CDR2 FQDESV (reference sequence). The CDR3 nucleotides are TGTGCCAGCAGCTTAGCCCTAGCGGGGGGGCCCCGGGGGATTGGTATGCAGTATTTT. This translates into CASSLALAGGPRGIGMQYF.

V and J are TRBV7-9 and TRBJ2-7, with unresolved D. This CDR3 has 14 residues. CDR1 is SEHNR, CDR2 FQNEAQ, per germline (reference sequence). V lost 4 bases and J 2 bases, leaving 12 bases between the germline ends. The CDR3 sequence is CASSSPYGPYEQYF. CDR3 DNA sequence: TGTGCCAGCAGCTCCCCATATGGTCCCTACGAGCAGTACTTC.

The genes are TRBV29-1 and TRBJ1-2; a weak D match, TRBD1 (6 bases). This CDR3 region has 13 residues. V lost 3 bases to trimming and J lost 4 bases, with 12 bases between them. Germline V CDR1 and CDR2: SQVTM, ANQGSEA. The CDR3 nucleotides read TGCAGCGTTGAGGGAGGACAGCCCTATGGCTACACCTTC. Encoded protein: CSVEGGQPYGYTF.

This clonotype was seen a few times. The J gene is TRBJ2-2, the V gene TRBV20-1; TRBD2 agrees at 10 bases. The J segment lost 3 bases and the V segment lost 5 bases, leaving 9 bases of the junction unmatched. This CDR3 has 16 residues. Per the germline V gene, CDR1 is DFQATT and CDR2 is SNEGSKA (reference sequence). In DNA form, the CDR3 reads TGCAGTGCTGGCTCCAGCGGGGGGGTTCACACCGGGGAGCTGTTTTTT. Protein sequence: CSAGSSGGVHTGELFF.

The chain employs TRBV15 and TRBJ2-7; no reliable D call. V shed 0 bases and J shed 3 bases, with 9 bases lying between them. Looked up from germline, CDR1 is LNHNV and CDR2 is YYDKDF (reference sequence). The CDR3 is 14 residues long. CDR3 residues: CATSRDSNSYEQYF. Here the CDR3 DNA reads TGTGCCACCAGCAGAGATTCCAACAGCTACGAGCAGTACTTC.

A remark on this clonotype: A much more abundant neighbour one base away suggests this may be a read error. The DNA for the CDR3 is TGCAGTGCCTTGGCAGGGAGCTCCTACAATGAGCAGTTCTTC. Its protein is CSALAGSSYNEQFF. The chain joins TRBV20-1 to TRBJ2-1, with D perhaps given as TRBD1 or TRBD2 (5 bases each). Looked up from germline, CDR1 is DFQATT and CDR2 is SNEGSKA (reference sequence). This CDR3 region has 14 residues. Trimming shortened V by 6 bases and J by 0 bases, and 12 bases separated the two germline ends.

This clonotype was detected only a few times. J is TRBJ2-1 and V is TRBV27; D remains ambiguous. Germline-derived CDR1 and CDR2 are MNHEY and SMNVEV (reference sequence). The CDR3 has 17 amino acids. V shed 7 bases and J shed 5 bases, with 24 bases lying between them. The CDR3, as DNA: TGTGCCAGCACCCAACCCGTATTGGGTAATATCGACAATGAGCAGTTCTTC. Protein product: CASTQPVLGNIDNEQFF.

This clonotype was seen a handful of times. DNA for the CDR3: TGTGCCAGCAGACTGGGGGGTACCGGGGAGCTGTTTTTT. This codes for CASRLGGTGELFF. This rearrangement joins TRBV6-2 or TRBV6-3 to TRBJ2-2, with D maybe TRBD2 (6 bases). The CDR3 consists of 13 residues. V dropped 6 bases and J dropped 5 bases, with 10 bases sitting between them. The germline gives CDR1 MNHEY, CDR2 SVGEGT.

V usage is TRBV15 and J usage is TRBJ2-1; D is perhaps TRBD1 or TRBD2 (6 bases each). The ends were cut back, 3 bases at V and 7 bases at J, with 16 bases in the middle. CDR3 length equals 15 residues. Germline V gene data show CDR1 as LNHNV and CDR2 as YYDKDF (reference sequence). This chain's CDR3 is CATSRGTGASNEQFF. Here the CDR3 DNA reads TGTGCCACCAGCAGGGGGACGGGGGCCAGTAATGAGCAGTTCTTC.

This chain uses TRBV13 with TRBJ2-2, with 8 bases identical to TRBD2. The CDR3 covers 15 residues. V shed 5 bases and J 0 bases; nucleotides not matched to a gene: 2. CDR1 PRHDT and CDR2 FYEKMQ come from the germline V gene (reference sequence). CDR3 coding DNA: TGTGCCAGCAGCCTGGGACTAGCGAACACCGGGGAGCTGTTTTTT. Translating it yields CASSLGLANTGELFF.

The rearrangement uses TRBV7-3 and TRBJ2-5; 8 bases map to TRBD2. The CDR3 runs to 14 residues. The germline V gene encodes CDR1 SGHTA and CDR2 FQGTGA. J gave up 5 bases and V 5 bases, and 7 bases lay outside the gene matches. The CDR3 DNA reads TGTGCCAGCAGCCAAGGCGGGGGGCGGGAGACCCAGTACTTC. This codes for CASSQGGGRETQYF.

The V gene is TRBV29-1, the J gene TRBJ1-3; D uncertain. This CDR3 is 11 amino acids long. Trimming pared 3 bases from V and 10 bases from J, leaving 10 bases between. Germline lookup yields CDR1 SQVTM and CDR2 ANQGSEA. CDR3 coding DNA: TGCAGCGTTGATTACCGAGGGACCATATATTTT. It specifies CSVDYRGTIYF. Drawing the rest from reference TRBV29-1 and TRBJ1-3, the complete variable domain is SAVISQKPSRDICQRGTSLTIQCQVDSQVTMMFWYRQQPGQSLTLIATANQGSEATYESGFVIDKFPISRPNLTFSTLTVSNMSPEDSSIYLCSVDYRGTIYFGEGSWLTVV.